This T cell receptor (beta chain) stems from a study of control samples from healthy donors and cancer patients (dated by TCRdb to the early 2020s). Notes on this clone: Its antigen has not been determined. It has no much larger one-base neighbor in the sample; base qualities were not kept.

The library was built by means of the immunoSEQ multiplex PCR assay. This is the immuneACCESS table as TCRdb keeps it, with only in-frame sequences that have V and J called. A part of the clones is gone; compared with another copy, unresolved V genes explain less than half, and the rest is unexplained. This sample gives roughly 150,000 clones in total; over 85% of them show up just once. The ten largest clones represent 2.4% of the sample. The specimen sequenced was blood. The source of this sequence is a middle-aged man in good health.

The CDR3 protein is CASSESAWDNSPLHF. The nucleotides are TGTGCCAGCAGTGAATCCGCCTGGGATAATTCACCCCTCCACTTT. This chain joins TRBV6-1 to TRBJ1-6; the D gene identity is not certain. CDR1 and CDR2 are drawn from the germline V gene: MNHNS, SASEGT. Counted from cysteine to phenylalanine, this CDR3 has 15 amino acids. Only the CDR3 DNA stays, 45 bases, in frame from base 1. Between the V and J ends, shortened by 2 bases and 5 bases respectively, the junction contains 10 bases.